The 18 T cell receptor beta chains below come from one sample, sequenced in a study of cytotoxic CD8 clonotypes in ibrutinib-treated CLL. Libraries were prepared by immunoSEQ multiplex PCR; TCRdb keeps only in-frame clonotypes and omits some of them. The table has 110,000 to 150,000 clones, 80% to 95% seen once. Sequences were derived from PBMCs, sampled after 12 months of ibrutinib treatment. Receptors originate from a human donor with chronic lymphocytic leukemia.

This sequence joins TRBV4-1 and TRBJ2-2; TRBD2 is a possible D gene (5 bases). Germline CDR1 and CDR2: MGHRA and YSYEKL. The CDR3 length is 11 residues. The V end lost 6 bases, the J end lost 6 bases, and 5 bases lay between the germline ends. The chain's CDR3 is CASRGAGELFF. The CDR3 nucleotides read TGCGCCAGCAGGGGAGCCGGGGAGCTGTTTTTT.

The chain links TRBV5-1 to TRBJ2-3, with a possible D match to TRBD2 (5 bases). From germline, CDR1 is SGHRS and CDR2 YFSETQ. The CDR3 runs to 14 residues. Trimming left V 3 bases short and J 6 bases short, with 14 bases between. The CDR3 loop reads CASSSGLFGDTQYF. As DNA, the CDR3 is TGCGCCAGCAGCTCCGGACTTTTTGGGGATACGCAGTATTTT.

V is TRBV28 and J is TRBJ1-2; D possibly corresponds to TRBD1 (5 bases). Looked up from germline, CDR1 is MDHEN and CDR2 is SYDVKM. V lost 4 bases and J lost 5, with 5 bases in between. The CDR3 spans 11 residues. The CDR3 reads CASSWGYGYTF. The CDR3 DNA reads as TGTGCCAGCAGTTGGGGGTATGGCTACACCTTC.

The J gene is TRBJ2-1, the V gene TRBV7-2, with 12 bases aligning to TRBD2. Germline-derived CDR1 and CDR2 are SGHTA and FQGNSA. Trimming removed 1 base from V and 7 bases from J; junction bases left unmatched: 8. This CDR3 contains 17 residues. The CDR3 reads CASSLEGLAGEANEQFF. The CDR3 nucleotides read TGTGCCAGCAGCTTAGAGGGACTAGCGGGTGAGGCAAATGAGCAGTTCTTC. Looking up the rest from reference TRBV7-2 and TRBJ2-1 gives the full variable domain: GAGVSQSPSNKVTEKGKDVELRCDPISGHTALYWYRQSLGQGLEFLIYFQGNSAPDKSGLPSDRFSAERTGGSVSTLTIQRTQQEDSAVYLCASSLEGLAGEANEQFFGPGTRLTVL.

The chain has TRBV7-9 and TRBJ2-1; perhaps TRBD1 as D (6 bases). With 5 bases removed from V and 6 bases from J, the gap between germline ends came to 14 bases. Germline CDR1 is SEHNR and CDR2 is FQNEAQ (reference sequence). The CDR3 is 14 amino acids. In DNA, the CDR3 is TGTGCCAGCAGCCGTCTGGGGGCGACCAATGAGCAGTTCTTC. Amino acids: CASSRLGATNEQFF.

The rearrangement links TRBV7-3 to TRBJ1-1; no reliable D call. Germline-derived CDR1 and CDR2 are SGHTA and FQGTGA. The V end was cut by 5 bases, the J end by 0 bases, with 13 bases between. The CDR3 sequence is 15 residues long. CDR3: CASSRTAGLNTEAFF. CDR3 sequence (DNA): TGTGCCAGCAGCCGAACCGCGGGGTTGAACACTGAAGCTTTCTTT. Complete variable domain (other parts from reference TRBV7-3 and TRBJ1-1): GAGVSQTPSNKVTEKGKYVELRCDPISGHTALYWYRQSLGQGPEFLIYFQGTGAADDSGLPNDRFFAVRPEGSVSTLKIQRTERGDSAVYLCASSRTAGLNTEAFFGQGTRLTVV.

The chain couples TRBV6-5 to TRBJ2-7; D remains ambiguous. CDR1 is MNHEY, CDR2 SVGAGI, per germline. With 6 bases removed from V and 3 bases from J, the gap between germline ends came to 15 bases. The CDR3 sequence is 14 residues long. The CDR3 nucleotides read TGTGCCAGCAGCCTAAACGGCAGATTCTACGAGCAGTACTTC. Protein: CASSLNGRFYEQYF.

For this clone: One end of the junction fails to match germline, which may point to a read error. This rearrangement joins TRBV2 to TRBJ2-5; TRBD1 agrees at 9 bases. Germline lookup yields CDR1 SNHLY and CDR2 FYNNEI. The CDR3 consists of 14 residues. CDR3 amino acids: CASREGQGWGTQYF. Written as DNA, the CDR3 is TGTGCCAGCAGGGAAGGACAGGGGTGGGGGACCCAGTACTTC.

This clone was seen a single time. Its ends do not fully match the called genes, so a read error is possible. The chain uses TRBV7-7 and TRBJ2-1; 13 nucleotides agree with TRBD2. The germline CDR1 and CDR2 sequences are SSHAT and FNYEAQ (reference sequence). CDR3 size: 16 residues. The CDR3 region has the DNA TGTGCTAGCAGCCCTTGGACTAGCGGGAGCTACAATGAGCAGTTCTTC. This translates into CASSPWTSGSYNEQFF.

The genes are TRBV9 and TRBJ2-1; D is undetermined. Trimming cost V 6 bases and J 10 bases, with 20 bases left between them. Germline V lookup: CDR1 SGDLS, CDR2 YYNGEE. The CDR3 has 14 amino acids. The CDR3 nucleotides are TGTGCCAGCACCCCTTTTGGTGCCGCGAGGGAGCAGTTCTTC. Translated, it gives CASTPFGAAREQFF.

V usage is TRBV10-1 and J usage is TRBJ2-2; 10 bases fit TRBD2. The CDR3 is 19 amino acids. Germline V gene data show CDR1 as WNHNN and CDR2 as SYGVQD (reference sequence). Germline trimming cut 10 bases from V and 5 bases from J; bases unmatched to any gene: 22. CDR3 residues: CATERQGNSTSGRTGELFF. For the CDR3, the DNA is TGCGCCACCGAACGACAGGGGAATTCGACTAGCGGGCGAACCGGGGAGCTGTTTTTT.

The gene calls are TRBV2 and TRBJ2-1; 12 bases map to TRBD2. Germline trimming cut 5 bases from V and 9 bases from J; bases unmatched to any gene: 11. The germline V gene has CDR1 SNHLY and CDR2 FYNNEI. There are 16 residues in the CDR3. The CDR3 sequence is CASSPTSGRTSGEQFF. DNA for the CDR3: TGTGCCAGCAGTCCTACTAGCGGGAGGACGTCGGGTGAGCAGTTCTTC.

The chain joins TRBV9 to TRBJ1-1; 7 bases map to TRBD1. The V and J ends lost 4 bases and 4 bases, in that order; junction bases with no gene match: 16. Germline assignment: CDR1 SGDLS and CDR2 YYNGEE. The CDR3 consists of 17 residues. The CDR3, as DNA: TGTGCCAGCAGCCTCCAGGGGGATGCGGGGCGGGGCACTGAAGCTTTCTTT. It is translated as CASSLQGDAGRGTEAFF.

This sequence joins TRBV5-1 and TRBJ1-4, with unresolved D. CDR3 length equals 14 residues. Germline values: CDR1 SGHRS, CDR2 YFSETQ. V dropped 7 bases and J dropped 4 bases, with 14 bases sitting between them. The CDR3 loop reads CASEREPGNEKLFF. CDR3 sequence (DNA): TGCGCCAGCGAACGGGAACCGGGTAATGAAAAACTGTTTTTT. Supplemented by reference TRBV5-1 and TRBJ1-4, the full variable domain reads KAGVTQTPRYLIKTRGQQVTLSCSPISGHRSVSWYQQTPGQGLQFLFEYFSETQRNKGNFPGRFSGRQFSNSRSEMNVSTLELGDSALYLCASEREPGNEKLFFGSGTQLSVL.

This clone has more than one count but fewer than ten. The chain uses TRBV9 and TRBJ2-1; D not certain. CDR1 is SGDLS, CDR2 YYNGEE, per germline. This CDR3 region has 12 residues. V was clipped by 3 bases and J by 7 bases, with 8 bases between them. The CDR3 is CASSAFGNEQFF. For the CDR3, the DNA is TGTGCCAGCAGCGCGTTTGGGAATGAGCAGTTCTTC.

The V call is TRBV28, the J call TRBJ1-1; no definite D call. Germline V gene sequence: CDR1 MDHEN, CDR2 SYDVKM. The V end was cut by 1 base, the J end by 0 bases, with 9 bases between. The CDR3 sequence is 15 residues long. The CDR3 DNA reads TGTGCCAGCAGTTTATCTCCGGAACTGAACACTGAAGCTTTCTTT. As protein: CASSLSPELNTEAFF. Combining the CDR3 with reference TRBV28 and TRBJ1-1 gives the whole variable domain DVKVTQSSRYLVKRTGEKVFLECVQDMDHENMFWYRQDPGLGLRLIYFSYDVKMKEKGDIPEGYSVSREKKERFSLILESASTNQTSMYLCASSLSPELNTEAFFGQGTRLTVV.

This chain uses TRBV29-1 with TRBJ2-1; no firm D call. This CDR3 spans 10 amino acids. Trimming took 4 bases from V and 9 from J, leaving 7 bases between them. CDR1 and CDR2 from the germline V gene are SQVTM and ANQGSEA. CDR3 nucleotide sequence: TGCAGCGTTGGCCCCTCTGAGCAGTTCTTC. Translated, it gives CSVGPSEQFF.

The chain has TRBV27 and TRBJ1-5; D ambiguous. The CDR3 extends over 12 amino acids. V was pared by 5 bases and J by 4 bases, with 6 bases between. Germline CDR1 MNHEY, CDR2 SMNVEV (reference sequence). The CDR3, as DNA: TGTGCCAGCAGTAGTGTGAATCAGCCCCAGCATTTT. Protein product: CASSSVNQPQHF.